The clone carrying this T cell receptor (beta chain) was counted only a few times. What it binds is not known. An expansion of CD8+CD57+ cells by flow cytometry had been shown in patients chosen for sequencing. Untreated patients provided the blood samples, with no therapy given before sampling. The data originate from a study of CD8+CD57+ T cells in acquired aplastic anemia. Study-wide context: Isolated CD4+ and CD8+ cells, once sorted, yielded DNA averaging around 3.3 ug. Study-wide results and caveats: For CD8+ Simpson's diversity, patients and controls showed no significant difference. Around 29 CD8+ CDR3 sequences were shared between patients and controls.

TCR beta VDJ and CDR3 profiles were obtained from a genomic DNA template. One entry per CDR3 protein results from TCRdb running MiXCR on the reads. This table has 210,000 or so distinct CDR3 sequences, less than 60% appearing once. This TCR derives from a human donor with aplastic anemia. The material sequenced was sorted CD4+, CD8+, or CD8+CD57+ T cells (not recorded which) from PBMCs.

The CDR3 nucleotides are TGTGCCATCAGTGTTCGCCGACAGGCCAACACCATATATTTT. It translates to CAISVRRQANTIYF. V and J are TRBV10-3 and TRBJ1-3; TRBD1 might be the D (6 bases). Trimming took off 4 bases at V and 7 bases at J, with 14 bases between the two ends. Looked up from germline, CDR1 is ENHRY and CDR2 is SYGVKD. The CDR3 is 14 residues long.